This is a list of T cell receptor beta chains from one sample in a study of shared clonotypes between healthy human individuals. The protocol was immunoSEQ multiplex PCR, while the TCRdb copy is restricted to in-frame clones and leaves out a portion. This table holds more than 1,200,000 clones, approximately 98.5% found once. The sequencing input was naive CD4+ T cells sorted from blood. The receptors were gathered from a man under 40 in good health. Both conserved end residues are part of each CDR3. The order of the fields is J gene, V gene, D gene, CDR3 protein, CDR3 DNA. The D gene is left open where the match is weak.

J: TRBJ2-5
V: TRBV5-1
D: .
CDR3: CASSFSPELETQYF
DNA: TGCGCCAGCAGCTTCTCCCCTGAGTTGGAGACCCAGTACTTC

J: TRBJ2-7
V: TRBV5-1
D: TRBD1
CDR3: CASTRTGGTLSYEQYF
DNA: TGCGCCAGCACTAGAACAGGGGGGACCCTCTCCTACGAGCAGTACTTC

J: TRBJ1-2
V: TRBV28
D: TRBD1
CDR3: CATQSTGYYGYTF
DNA: TGTGCCACCCAATCGACAGGGTACTATGGCTACACCTTC

J: TRBJ2-2
V: TRBV5-4
D: .
CDR3: CASSFDHWGTGELFF
DNA: TGTGCCAGCAGCTTTGACCATTGGGGCACCGGGGAGCTGTTTTTT

J: TRBJ2-1
V: TRBV5-4
D: TRBD2
CDR3: CASSLAGLPSGEQFF
DNA: TGTGCCAGCAGCTTGGCGGGACTACCGAGTGGTGAGCAGTTCTTC

J: TRBJ2-2
V: TRBV5-1
D: .
CDR3: CASSLVGGPGELFF
DNA: TGCGCCAGCAGCTTGGTTGGGGGACCCGGGGAGCTGTTTTTT

J: TRBJ2-4
V: TRBV29-1
D: .
CDR3: CSVRDWKNIQYF
DNA: TGCAGCGTCCGGGACTGGAAAAACATTCAGTACTTC

J: TRBJ2-3
V: TRBV19
D: .
CDR3: CASNLQGSDTQYF
DNA: TGTGCCAGTAACTTACAGGGTTCAGATACGCAGTATTTT

J: TRBJ2-5
V: TRBV4-1
D: .
CDR3: CASSLTSLETQYF
DNA: TGCGCCAGCAGCCTAACTAGTTTGGAGACCCAGTACTTC

J: TRBJ2-7
V: TRBV15
D: .
CDR3: CATSGGHRENSYEQYF
DNA: TGTGCCACCAGCGGTGGACACCGAGAAAACTCCTACGAGCAGTACTTC